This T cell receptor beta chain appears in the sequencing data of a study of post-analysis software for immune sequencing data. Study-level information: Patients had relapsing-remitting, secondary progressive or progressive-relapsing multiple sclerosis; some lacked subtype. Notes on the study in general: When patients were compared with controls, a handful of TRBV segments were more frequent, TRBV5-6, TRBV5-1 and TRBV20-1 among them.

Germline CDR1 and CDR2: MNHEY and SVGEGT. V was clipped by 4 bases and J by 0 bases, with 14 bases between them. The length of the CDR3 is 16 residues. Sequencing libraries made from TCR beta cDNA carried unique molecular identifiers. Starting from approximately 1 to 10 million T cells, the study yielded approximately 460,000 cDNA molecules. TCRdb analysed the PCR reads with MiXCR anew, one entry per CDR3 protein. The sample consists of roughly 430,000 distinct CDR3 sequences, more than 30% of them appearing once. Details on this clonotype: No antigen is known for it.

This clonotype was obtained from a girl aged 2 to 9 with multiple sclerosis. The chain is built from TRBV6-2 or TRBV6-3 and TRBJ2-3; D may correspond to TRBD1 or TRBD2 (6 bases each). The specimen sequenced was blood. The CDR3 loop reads CASSSGPGASTDTQYF. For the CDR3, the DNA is TGTGCCAGCAGTTCCGGACCGGGGGCCAGCACAGATACGCAGTATTTT.